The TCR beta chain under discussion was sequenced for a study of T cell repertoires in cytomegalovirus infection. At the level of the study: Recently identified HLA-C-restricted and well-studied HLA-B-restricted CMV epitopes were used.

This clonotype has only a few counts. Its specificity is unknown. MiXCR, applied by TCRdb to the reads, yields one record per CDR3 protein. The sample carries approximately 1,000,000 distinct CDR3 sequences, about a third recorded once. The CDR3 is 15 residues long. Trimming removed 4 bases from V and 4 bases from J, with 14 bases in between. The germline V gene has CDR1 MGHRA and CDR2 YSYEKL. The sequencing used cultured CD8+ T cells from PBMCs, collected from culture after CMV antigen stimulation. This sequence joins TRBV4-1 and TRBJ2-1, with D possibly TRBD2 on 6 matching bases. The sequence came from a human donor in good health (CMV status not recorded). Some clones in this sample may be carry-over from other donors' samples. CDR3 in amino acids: CASSPGIAVYNEQFF. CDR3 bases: TGCGCCAGCAGCCCGGGGATAGCGGTTTACAATGAGCAGTTCTTC.